This entry lists 27 T cell receptor beta chains sequenced from one sample in a study of cytomegalovirus exposure and HLA in healthy donors. Assay used: immunoSEQ multiplex PCR; TCRdb lists only in-frame clones, some missing. The sample has around 130,000 clones, roughly 84% seen once. Sequenced material: PBMCs. The origin of the receptors is a woman aged 25-40 years in good health and CMV-seronegative.

This clone was detected only once. The V call is TRBV19, the J call TRBJ2-3; 8 bases align to TRBD2. CDR3 length: 15 amino acids. The germline gives CDR1 LNHDA, CDR2 SQIVND (reference sequence). V shed 3 bases, J shed 7 bases, and the junction held 9 bases outside the gene matches. The DNA for the CDR3 is TGTGCCAGTAGTATCGAAGGACTAGCACGTTATACGCAGTATTTT. This encodes CASSIEGLARYTQYF.

The gene calls are TRBV10-2 and TRBJ2-1, with TRBD2 matching over 11 bases. Germline lookup yields CDR1 WSHSY and CDR2 SAAADI. V shed 3 bases, J shed 8 bases, and the junction held 6 bases outside the gene matches. The CDR3 has 15 amino acids. The CDR3 sequence: CASSDLSGGAHEQFF. The CDR3 bases are TGCGCCAGCAGTGACCTTAGCGGGGGGGCCCATGAGCAGTTCTTC.

The chain has TRBV13 and TRBJ2-1; perhaps TRBD2 as D (6 bases). Per the germline V gene, CDR1 is PRHDT and CDR2 is FYEKMQ (reference sequence). This CDR3 is built from 15 residues. Trimming took off 0 bases at V and 6 bases at J, with 12 bases between the two ends. The CDR3 DNA is TGTGCCAGCAGCTTAGGGGAATACGGGAGCAATGAGCAGTTCTTC. Protein sequence: CASSLGEYGSNEQFF.

In its sample, this clone was seen once. The chain employs TRBV9 and TRBJ2-3; the match to TRBD1 covers 12 bases. The CDR3 extends over 18 amino acids. Trimming took 3 bases from V and 0 from J; bases not matched to a gene: 8. Germline CDR1 SGDLS, CDR2 YYNGEE. As DNA, the CDR3 is TGTGCCAGCAGCGCTTGGGACAGGGGGCCTCTAAGCACAGATACGCAGTATTTT. This translates into CASSAWDRGPLSTDTQYF.

The chain is built from TRBV30 and TRBJ2-3, with 9 bases aligning to TRBD2. V lost 0 bases and J lost 6; bases outside the gene matches: 10. The germline V gene has CDR1 GTSNPN and CDR2 SVGIG (reference sequence). The CDR3 contains 16 residues. Here the CDR3 reads CAWSVDAGGLGDTQYF. Here the CDR3 DNA reads TGTGCCTGGAGTGTAGACGCGGGGGGGCTGGGGGATACGCAGTATTTT.

The V gene is TRBV2, the J gene TRBJ1-1, with 9 bases aligning to TRBD1. J was trimmed by 7 bases and V by 8 bases; bases with no gene match: 14. Germline CDR1 is SNHLY and CDR2 is FYNNEI. The CDR3 has 15 residues. The CDR3 loop reads CASLTDRGRESEAFF. The CDR3 DNA follows: TGTGCCAGCCTGACGGACAGGGGTCGGGAAAGTGAAGCTTTCTTT. Together with reference TRBV2 and TRBJ1-1, the CDR3 gives the full variable domain: EPEVTQTPSHQVTQMGQEVILRCVPISNHLYFYWYRQILGQKVEFLVSFYNNEISEKSEIFDDQFSVERPDGSNFTLKIRSTKLEDSAMYFCASLTDRGRESEAFFGQGTRLTVV.

The CDR3 nucleotides read TGTGCCAGCAGCTTATGGCGGGGATACGAGCAGTACTTC. Translated, it gives CASSLWRGYEQYF. The rearrangement links TRBV7-3 to TRBJ2-7; the D gene is possibly TRBD2 (6 bases). Germline V gene sequence: CDR1 SGHTA, CDR2 FQGTGA. The CDR3 is made up of 13 amino acids. Trimming cost V 2 bases and J 4 bases, with 9 bases left between them.

The chain recombines TRBV4-1 with TRBJ2-7, with 8 positions matching TRBD1. The CDR3 contains 16 residues. Unmatched junction bases numbered 14, after V lost 5 bases and J lost 5 bases. Germline CDR1 reads MGHRA; CDR2 reads YSYEKL. The CDR3 nucleotides are TGCGCCAGCAGCTCCTTAGACAGGGGTAGAGACCACGAGCAGTACTTC. Its translation is CASSSLDRGRDHEQYF.

The chain combines TRBV10-3 with TRBJ2-3; 10 bases are a match to TRBD2. CDR3 length: 16 amino acids. Per the germline V gene, CDR1 is ENHRY and CDR2 is SYGVKD. V gave up 4 bases and J gave up 3 bases; unmatched junction bases: 7. Here the CDR3 DNA reads TGTGCCATCAGTGTTGTAGCGGGGGGTCCTACAGATACGCAGTATTTT. Protein product: CAISVVAGGPTDTQYF.

The V gene is TRBV5-4, the J gene TRBJ1-5, with TRBD1 as a possible D gene (6 bases). Trimming pared 0 bases from V and 6 bases from J, leaving 13 bases between. This CDR3 contains 15 residues. CDR1 is SGHNT, CDR2 YYREEE, per germline (reference sequence). This CDR3 reads CASSLGTGLGQPQHF. The CDR3 DNA reads as TGTGCCAGCAGCTTGGGAACAGGGTTGGGTCAGCCCCAGCATTTT.

The genes are TRBV11-2 and TRBJ1-2, with 12 bases that match TRBD1. With V trimmed by 5 bases and J by 0 bases, 7 bases remained unmatched. Looked up from germline, CDR1 is SGHAT and CDR2 is FQNNGV. The CDR3 extends over 17 amino acids. This CDR3 is CASSDGTGGPSNYGYTF. The CDR3 DNA reads TGTGCCAGCAGCGACGGGACAGGGGGCCCCTCTAACTATGGCTACACCTTC. The full variable domain, with the rest looked up from reference TRBV11-2 and TRBJ1-2, is EAGVAQSPRYKIIEKRQSVAFWCNPISGHATLYWYQQILGQGPKLLIQFQNNGVVDDSQLPKDRFSAERLKGVDSTLKIQPAKLEDSAVYLCASSDGTGGPSNYGYTFGSGTRLTVV.

The V gene is TRBV5-4, the J gene TRBJ2-1; 11 bases agree with TRBD2. Germline lookup yields CDR1 SGHNT and CDR2 YYREEE (reference sequence). The CDR3 is 15 amino acids. The V and J ends lost 6 bases and 2 bases, in that order; junction bases with no gene match: 4. The CDR3 DNA is TGTGCCAGCACCATTAGCGGGGGGGCCTACAATGAGCAGTTCTTC. It codes for CASTISGGAYNEQFF.

V and J are TRBV15 and TRBJ2-3; 8 nucleotides match TRBD2. Trimming at V came to 7 bases and at J to 3 bases, leaving 3 bases not matched to a gene. CDR1 and CDR2 from the germline V gene are LNHNV and YYDKDF (reference sequence). The CDR3 runs to 13 residues. CDR3 sequence reads: CATTSGGTDTQYF. CDR3 in DNA: TGTGCCACCACCTCGGGGGGGACAGATACGCAGTATTTT.

This chain joins TRBV7-6 and TRBJ2-7; a weak D match, TRBD2 (7 bases). Germline V gives CDR1 SGHVS, CDR2 FNYEAQ. The germline V and J ends were trimmed by 1 base and 11 bases, with 15 bases remaining between them. This CDR3 is 13 amino acids long. The CDR3 sequence: CASSLGGGGGKYF. In nucleotides, the CDR3 is TGTGCCAGCAGCTTAGGCGGGGGAGGGGGGAAGTACTTC.

J is TRBJ1-3 and V is TRBV6-5; TRBD1 matches at 9 bases. CDR3 length: 15 amino acids. Germline lookup yields CDR1 MNHEY and CDR2 SVGAGI. Trimming at V came to 5 bases and at J to 0 bases, leaving 2 bases not matched to a gene. The CDR3 loop reads CASSGTGSSGNTIYF. The CDR3 coding sequence is TGTGCCAGCAGTGGGACAGGGAGCTCTGGAAACACCATATATTTT.

The V gene is TRBV4-1, the J gene TRBJ2-3, with D perhaps TRBD1 (7 bases). Germline V CDR1 and CDR2: MGHRA, YSYEKL. Between the trimmed V and J ends, which lost 3 bases and 0 bases, there was a span of 10 bases. The length of the CDR3 is 15 residues. The CDR3 nucleotides read TGCGCCAGCAGCCAGACAGGGACTAGCACAGATACGCAGTATTTT. Protein sequence: CASSQTGTSTDTQYF.

The V and J genes are TRBV7-9 and TRBJ1-6; maybe TRBD1 (5 bases). The V end lost 5 bases, the J end lost 11 bases, and 10 bases lay between the germline ends. This CDR3 is 12 amino acids long. CDR1 SEHNR and CDR2 FQNEAQ come from the germline V gene (reference sequence). CDR3 loop: CASSLGGAPLHF. The CDR3 DNA is TGTGCCAGCAGCCTGGGGGGTGCACCCCTCCACTTT.

V usage is TRBV7-9 and J usage is TRBJ1-5, with TRBD1 as a possible D gene (6 bases). Germline CDR1 reads SEHNR; CDR2 reads FQNEAQ (reference sequence). This CDR3 is 15 amino acids long. V lost 3 bases and J 4 bases, leaving 13 bases between the germline ends. CDR3 in DNA: TGTGCCAGCAGCTTTGGGACACTAGTAAATCAGCCCCAGCATTTT. It yields the protein CASSFGTLVNQPQHF.

The gene calls are TRBV11-2 and TRBJ1-4; D gene unclear. The V and J ends lost 2 bases and 2 bases respectively, with 6 bases between them. Germline CDR1 reads SGHAT; CDR2 reads FQNNGV. The CDR3 spans 14 residues. The CDR3 bases are TGTGCCAGCAGCTTATTAGTCACTAATGAAAAACTGTTTTTT. Protein product: CASSLLVTNEKLFF.

The chain combines TRBV9 with TRBJ1-1; D is unclear. The germline V gene encodes CDR1 SGDLS and CDR2 YYNGEE. CDR3 length equals 12 residues. V shed 2 bases and J shed 3 bases, with 5 bases lying between them. The CDR3 loop reads CASSVRDTEAFF. The CDR3 bases are TGTGCCAGCAGCGTTCGGGACACTGAAGCTTTCTTT.

In this sample, this clone turned up a few times. The chain joins TRBV9 to TRBJ2-2; D is possibly TRBD2 (5 bases). The CDR3 covers 16 residues. Germline CDR1 and CDR2: SGDLS and YYNGEE. V was shortened by 2 bases and J by 3 bases, with 14 bases between the two germline ends. The CDR3 nucleotides read TGTGCCAGCAGCGTTCGGGCGAGGGCGGACACCGGGGAGCTGTTTTTT. Its translation: CASSVRARADTGELFF. Full variable domain (missing parts from reference TRBV9 and TRBJ2-2): DSGVTQTPKHLITATGQRVTLRCSPRSGDLSVYWYQQSLDQGLQFLIQYYNGEERAKGNILERFSAQQFPDLHSELNLSSLELGDSALYFCASSVRARADTGELFFGEGSRLTVL.

The CDR3 DNA follows: TGTGCCTGGAGCGCGGGAGTGCACTACGAGCAGTACTTC. Amino acids: CAWSAGVHYEQYF. The genes are TRBV30 and TRBJ2-7, with 7 bases fitting TRBD2. Per germline, CDR1 GTSNPN and CDR2 SVGIG (reference sequence). CDR3 size: 13 residues. V was pared by 3 bases and J by 3 bases, with 5 bases of the junction left unmatched. Filled out from reference TRBV30 and TRBJ2-7, the complete variable domain reads SQTIHQWPATLVQPVGSPLSLECTVEGTSNPNLYWYRQAAGRGLQLLFYSVGIGQISSEVPQNLSASRPQDRQFILSSKKLLLSDSGFYLCAWSAGVHYEQYFGPGTRLTVT.

This clone was detected only once. The rearrangement uses TRBV29-1 and TRBJ1-2; D not certain. Deletions cut 3 bases from V and 4 bases from J, with 15 bases between. Germline V lookup: CDR1 SQVTM, CDR2 ANQGSEA. This CDR3 is 14 amino acids long. Here the CDR3 reads CSVEGKPTSYGYTF. DNA of the CDR3: TGCAGCGTTGAGGGGAAGCCTACTAGCTATGGCTACACCTTC. The whole variable domain, remainder taken from reference TRBV29-1 and TRBJ1-2, is SAVISQKPSRDICQRGTSLTIQCQVDSQVTMMFWYRQQPGQSLTLIATANQGSEATYESGFVIDKFPISRPNLTFSTLTVSNMSPEDSSIYLCSVEGKPTSYGYTFGSGTRLTVV.

The rearrangement uses TRBV5-6 and TRBJ2-3, with D unclear. This CDR3 spans 16 amino acids. CDR1 is SGHDT and CDR2 is YYEEEE in the germline V gene. Trimming shortened V by 0 bases and J by 7 bases, and 18 bases separated the two germline ends. The CDR3 nucleotides are TGTGCCAGCAGCTTGGGACTTTCAACCCTCACGAATACGCAGTATTTT. Translated: CASSLGLSTLTNTQYF.

For the CDR3, the DNA is TGTGCCAGCAGCCCTTCAGATCAGCCCCAGCATTTT. Translated, it gives CASSPSDQPQHF. This chain links TRBV7-8 with TRBJ1-5; D gene uncertain. Trimming left V 5 bases short and J 5 bases short, with 7 bases between. The CDR3 is 12 residues long. Germline CDR1 reads SGHVS; CDR2 reads FQNEAQ. The full variable domain, in which reference TRBV7-8 and TRBJ1-5 provide the parts outside the CDR3, is GAGVSQSPRYKVAKRGQDVALRCDPISGHVSLFWYQQALGQGPEFLTYFQNEAQLDKSGLPSDRFFAERPEGSVSTLKIQRTQQEDSAVYLCASSPSDQPQHFGDGTRLSIL.

The chain recombines TRBV30 with TRBJ1-1; TRBD1 aligns across 7 bases. The CDR3 is 13 amino acids. CDR1 and CDR2 (germline): GTSNPN, SVGIG (reference sequence). V dropped 6 bases and J dropped 1; count of bases not matched to a gene: 5. CDR3 DNA: TGTGCCTGCCGGGACAGTGGGAACACTGAAGCTTTCTTT. This translates into CACRDSGNTEAFF.

The rearrangement uses TRBV11-1 and TRBJ2-7; 10 bases agree with TRBD2. CDR1 is SGHAT and CDR2 is FQDESV in the germline V gene (reference sequence). V lost 5 bases and J lost 3; bases outside the gene matches: 7. The CDR3 runs 15 residues. The CDR3 DNA is TGTGCCAGCAGCGACCTCAGCGGGGGGGACTACGAGCAGTACTTC. Encoded protein: CASSDLSGGDYEQYF.